A single sample gave rise to the 4 T cell receptor beta chains below, sequenced in a study of Ad26.COV2.S vaccination and SARS-CoV-2 variants. This table comes from immunoSEQ multiplex PCR, and its TCRdb copy is limited to in-frame clones, with some not included. The sample shows hundreds of thousands of clones, about 87% of them seen only once. The treatment here: about 20 received Ad26.COV2.S at low or high dose, single or two shots; about 5 received placebo; per-sample allocation not given. Sampling happened 63 days after the first vaccine or placebo injection. This material consisted of peripheral blood, taken in a trial of Ad26.COV2.S vaccine versus placebo. The receptors here all came from a person aged 18-60 years who received the Ad26.COV2.S COVID-19 vaccine or a placebo.

The gene calls are TRBV7-9 and TRBJ2-4; 7 bases agree with TRBD1. Germline loops: CDR1 SEHNR, CDR2 FQNEAQ (reference sequence). The V and J ends lost 5 bases and 0 bases, in that order; junction bases with no gene match: 10. CDR3 length equals 17 residues. The CDR3 sequence: CASSLDRTGLAKNIQYF. The CDR3 nucleotides read TGTGCCAGCAGCCTCGACCGGACAGGACTAGCCAAAAACATTCAGTACTTC.

The chain employs TRBV11-3 and TRBJ2-1; D is undetermined. The CDR3 length is 12 residues. CDR1 is SGHNT, CDR2 YENEEA, per germline. V was cut by 0 bases and J by 7 bases, with 4 bases left in between. DNA of the CDR3: TGTGCCAGCAGCTTAGACCGAAATGAGCAGTTCTTC. Translation gives CASSLDRNEQFF.

This chain uses TRBV11-3 with TRBJ2-2; TRBD1 might be the D (6 bases). V dropped 8 bases and J dropped 5 bases, with 15 bases sitting between them. The CDR3 is made up of 14 amino acids. From germline, CDR1 is SGHNT and CDR2 YENEEA. This CDR3 is CASGSTGRTGELFF. The CDR3 region has the DNA TGTGCCAGCGGATCAACAGGGCGGACCGGGGAGCTGTTTTTT. Filled out from reference TRBV11-3 and TRBJ2-2, the complete variable domain reads EAGVVQSPRYKIIEKKQPVAFWCNPISGHNTLYWYLQNLGQGPELLIRYENEEAVDDSQLPKDRFSAERLKGVDSTLKIQPAELGDSAVYLCASGSTGRTGELFFGEGSRLTVL.

J is TRBJ2-7 and V is TRBV18, with 11 bases that match TRBD2. The ends lost 3 bases at V and 6 bases at J; junction bases unmatched: 7. Germline-derived CDR1 and CDR2 are KGHSH and LQKENI. The CDR3 loop spans 15 amino acids. CDR3 protein: CASSPTLAGVLEQYF. The DNA of the CDR3 is TGTGCCAGCTCACCTACACTAGCGGGAGTTCTCGAGCAGTACTTC.